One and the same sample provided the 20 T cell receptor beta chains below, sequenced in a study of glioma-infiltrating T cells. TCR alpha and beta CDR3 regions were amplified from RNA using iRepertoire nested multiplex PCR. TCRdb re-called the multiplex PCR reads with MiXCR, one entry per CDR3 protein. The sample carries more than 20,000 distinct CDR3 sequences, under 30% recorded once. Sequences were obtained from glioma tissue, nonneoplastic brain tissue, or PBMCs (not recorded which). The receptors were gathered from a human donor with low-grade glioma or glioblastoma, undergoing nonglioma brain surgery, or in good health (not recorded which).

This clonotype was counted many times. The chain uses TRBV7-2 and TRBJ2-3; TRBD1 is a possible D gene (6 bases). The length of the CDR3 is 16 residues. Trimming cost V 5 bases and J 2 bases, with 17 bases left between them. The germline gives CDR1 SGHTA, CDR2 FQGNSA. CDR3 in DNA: TGTGCCAGCAGCCCGTCGAGGGGGATCAACACAGATACGCAGTATTTT. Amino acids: CASSPSRGINTDTQYF.

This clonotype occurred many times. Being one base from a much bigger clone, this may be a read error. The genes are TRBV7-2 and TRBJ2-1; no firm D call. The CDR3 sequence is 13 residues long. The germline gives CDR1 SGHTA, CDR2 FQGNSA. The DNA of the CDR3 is TGTGCCCGCAGCTTAGAGGTCTACAATGAGCAGTTCTTC. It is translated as CARSLEVYNEQFF.

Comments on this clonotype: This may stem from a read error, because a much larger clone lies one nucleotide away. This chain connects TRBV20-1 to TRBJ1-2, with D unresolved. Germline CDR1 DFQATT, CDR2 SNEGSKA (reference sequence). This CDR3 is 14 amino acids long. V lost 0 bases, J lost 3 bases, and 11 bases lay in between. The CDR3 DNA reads TGCAGTGCTAGAGATTTAACAAGGGACTATGGCTACACCTTC. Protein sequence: CSARDLTRDYGYTF.

CDR3 loop: CASTPRLGLAYEQFF. In DNA form, the CDR3 reads TGTGCCAGCACCCCCCGTTTAGGCCTGGCCTACGAGCAGTTCTTC. This chain connects TRBV11-2 to TRBJ2-1, with D unclear. CDR3 length equals 15 residues. The V gene lost 7 bases and the J gene lost 10 bases, with 23 bases spanning the gap. Germline V CDR1 and CDR2: SGHAT, FQNNGV.

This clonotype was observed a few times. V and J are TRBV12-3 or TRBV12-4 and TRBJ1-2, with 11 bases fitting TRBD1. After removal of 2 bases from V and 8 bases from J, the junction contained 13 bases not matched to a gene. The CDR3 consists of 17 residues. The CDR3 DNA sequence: TGTGCCAGCAGTTTAATGATGACAGGACAGGGGGCACGGGGCTACACCTTC. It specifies CASSLMMTGQGARGYTF.

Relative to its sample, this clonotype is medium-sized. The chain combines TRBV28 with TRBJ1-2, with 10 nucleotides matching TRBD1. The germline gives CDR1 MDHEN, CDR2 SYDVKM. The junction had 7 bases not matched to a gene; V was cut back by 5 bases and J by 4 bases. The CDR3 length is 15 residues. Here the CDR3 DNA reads TGTGCCAGCAGTGCCTATGGACAGGGGGTCTATGGCTACACCTTC. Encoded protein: CASSAYGQGVYGYTF.

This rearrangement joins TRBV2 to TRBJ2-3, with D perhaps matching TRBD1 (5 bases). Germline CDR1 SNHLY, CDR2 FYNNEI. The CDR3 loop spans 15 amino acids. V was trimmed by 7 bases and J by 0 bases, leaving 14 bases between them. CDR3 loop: CASTRGHSSTDTQYF. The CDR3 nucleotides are TGTGCCAGCACGCGAGGACACAGTAGCACAGATACGCAGTATTTT.

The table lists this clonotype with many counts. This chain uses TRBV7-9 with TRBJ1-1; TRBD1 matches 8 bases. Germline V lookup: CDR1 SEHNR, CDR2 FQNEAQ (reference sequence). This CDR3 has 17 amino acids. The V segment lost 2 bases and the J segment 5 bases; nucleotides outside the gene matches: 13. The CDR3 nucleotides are TGTGCCAGCAGCTTAACCCTGGGTGGGGACAGGACGACTGAAGCTTTCTTT. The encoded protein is CASSLTLGGDRTTEAFF.

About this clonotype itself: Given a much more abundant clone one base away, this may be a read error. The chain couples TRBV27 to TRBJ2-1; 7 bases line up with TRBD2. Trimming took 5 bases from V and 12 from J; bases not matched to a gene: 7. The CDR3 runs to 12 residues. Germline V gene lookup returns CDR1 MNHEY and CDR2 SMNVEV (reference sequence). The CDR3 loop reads CASSDSGGGQFF. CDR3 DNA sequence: TGTGCCAGCAGTGACTCGGGCGGGGGGCAGTTCTTC.

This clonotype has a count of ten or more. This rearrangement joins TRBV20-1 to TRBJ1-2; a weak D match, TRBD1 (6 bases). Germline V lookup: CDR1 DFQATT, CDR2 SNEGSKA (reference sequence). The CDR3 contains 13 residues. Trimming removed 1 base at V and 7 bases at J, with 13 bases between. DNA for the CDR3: TGCAGTGCTAGAGCCGGCAGGGGATCTGGCTACACCTTC. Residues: CSARAGRGSGYTF.

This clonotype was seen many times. CDR3 protein: CASSQDVNYGYTF. The DNA of the CDR3 is TGCGCCAGCAGCCAAGACGTAAACTATGGCTACACCTTC. V gene TRBV4-3 combines with J gene TRBJ1-2, with no clear D. V lost 0 bases and J lost 2, with 4 bases in between. This CDR3 has 13 residues. Germline V gene data show CDR1 as LGHNA and CDR2 as YSLEER.

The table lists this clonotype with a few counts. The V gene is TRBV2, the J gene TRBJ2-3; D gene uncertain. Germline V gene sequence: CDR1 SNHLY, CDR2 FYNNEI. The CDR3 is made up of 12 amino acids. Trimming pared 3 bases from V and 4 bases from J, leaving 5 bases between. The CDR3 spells CASSEVADTQYF. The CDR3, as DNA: TGTGCCAGCAGTGAGGTAGCAGATACGCAGTATTTT.

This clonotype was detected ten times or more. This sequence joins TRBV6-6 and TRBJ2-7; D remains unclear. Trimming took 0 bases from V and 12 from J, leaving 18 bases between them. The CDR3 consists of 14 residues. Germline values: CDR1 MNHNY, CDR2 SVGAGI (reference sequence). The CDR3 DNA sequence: TGTGCCAGCAGTTACTCAATCGACATGCGGCGACCGTACTTC. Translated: CASSYSIDMRRPYF.

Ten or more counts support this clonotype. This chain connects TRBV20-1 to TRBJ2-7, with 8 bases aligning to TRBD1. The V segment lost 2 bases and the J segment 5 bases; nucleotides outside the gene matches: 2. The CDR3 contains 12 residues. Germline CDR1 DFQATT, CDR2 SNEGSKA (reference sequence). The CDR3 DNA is TGCAGTGCTAGACAGGGGGCCAACGAGCAGTACTTC. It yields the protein CSARQGANEQYF.

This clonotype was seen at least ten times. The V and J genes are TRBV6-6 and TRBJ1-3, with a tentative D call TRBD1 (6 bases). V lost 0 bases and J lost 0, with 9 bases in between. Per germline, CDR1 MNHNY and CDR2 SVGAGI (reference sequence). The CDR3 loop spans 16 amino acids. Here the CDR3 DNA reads TGTGCCAGCAGTTACTCGGGGGACAACTCTGGAAACACCATATATTTT. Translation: CASSYSGDNSGNTIYF.

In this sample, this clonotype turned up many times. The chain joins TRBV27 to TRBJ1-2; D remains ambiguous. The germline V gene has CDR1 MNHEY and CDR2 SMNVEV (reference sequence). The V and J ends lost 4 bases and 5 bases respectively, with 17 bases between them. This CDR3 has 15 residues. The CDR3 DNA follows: TGTGCCAGCAGTTCCGCGGCAGGAGTGTTTTATGGCTACACCTTC. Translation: CASSSAAGVFYGYTF.

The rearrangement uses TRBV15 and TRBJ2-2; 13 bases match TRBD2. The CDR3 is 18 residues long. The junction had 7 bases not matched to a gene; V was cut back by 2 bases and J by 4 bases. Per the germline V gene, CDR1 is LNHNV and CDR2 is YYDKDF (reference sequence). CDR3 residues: CATSRSTSGGAVTGELFF. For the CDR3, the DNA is TGTGCCACCAGCAGATCTACTAGCGGGGGGGCGGTCACCGGGGAGCTGTTTTTT.

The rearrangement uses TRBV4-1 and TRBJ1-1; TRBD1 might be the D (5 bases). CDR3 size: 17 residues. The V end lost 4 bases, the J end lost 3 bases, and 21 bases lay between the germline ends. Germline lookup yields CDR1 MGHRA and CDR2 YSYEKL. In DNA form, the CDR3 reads TGCGCCAGCAGCCGAGTTTTTAGGGCAGGGACCGACACTGAAGCTTTCTTT. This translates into CASSRVFRAGTDTEAFF.

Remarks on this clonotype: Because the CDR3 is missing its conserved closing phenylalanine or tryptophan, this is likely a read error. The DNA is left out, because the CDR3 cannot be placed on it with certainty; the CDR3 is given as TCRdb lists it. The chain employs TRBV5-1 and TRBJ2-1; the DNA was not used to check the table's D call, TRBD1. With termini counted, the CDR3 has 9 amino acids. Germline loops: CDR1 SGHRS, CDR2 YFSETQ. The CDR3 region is CASSLVPPL.

Written as DNA, the CDR3 is TGTGCCATCAGGGACGGGGGAGCCTCCTATGGCTACACCTTC. It translates to CAIRDGGASYGYTF. The chain couples TRBV10-3 to TRBJ1-2; D is possibly TRBD1 (5 bases). Germline CDR1 is ENHRY and CDR2 is SYGVKD. CDR3 length: 14 amino acids. Deletions cut 6 bases from V and 4 bases from J, with 15 bases between.